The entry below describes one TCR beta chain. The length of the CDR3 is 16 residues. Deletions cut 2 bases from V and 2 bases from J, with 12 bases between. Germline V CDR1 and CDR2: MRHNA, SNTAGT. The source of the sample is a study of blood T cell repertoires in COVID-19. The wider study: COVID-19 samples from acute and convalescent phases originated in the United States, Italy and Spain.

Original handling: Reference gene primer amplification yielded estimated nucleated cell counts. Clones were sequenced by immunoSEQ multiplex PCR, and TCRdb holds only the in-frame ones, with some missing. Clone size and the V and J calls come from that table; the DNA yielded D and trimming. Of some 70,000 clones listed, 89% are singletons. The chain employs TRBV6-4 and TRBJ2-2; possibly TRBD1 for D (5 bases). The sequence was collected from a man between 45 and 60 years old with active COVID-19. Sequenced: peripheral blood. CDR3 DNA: TGTGCCAGCAGTGACGTAGGGGCTATAAACACCGGGGAGCTGTTTTTT. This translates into CASSDVGAINTGELFF.